The source of this T cell receptor (beta chain) is a study of blood T cells in healthy people across ages. Study-wide results and caveats: It was held that diversity estimates obtained from one million T cells represented underestimates. There was no known CMV status for donors, so expanded clonotype changes were possibly confounded.

This clonotype has a handful of counts. Its cognate antigen is unknown. Alongside a J-beta primer mix, a sample-barcoded 5' primer served in a second PCR lasting about 7 to 12 cycles. MiXCR was run by TCRdb on the 5' RACE reads, yielding one entry per CDR3 protein. The sample carries hundreds of thousands of distinct CDR3 sequences, about half recorded once. The V end lost 4 bases, the J end lost 7 bases, and 20 bases lay between the germline ends. CDR1 and CDR2 from the germline V gene are SGHRS and YFSETQ. The CDR3 spans 16 residues. The TCR was taken from a man of 80 years or more in good health. The genes are TRBV5-1 and TRBJ1-4; no definite D call. Sequencing was performed on blood. This chain's CDR3 is CASSPPGGRSGEKLFF. The CDR3 DNA sequence: TGCGCCAGCAGCCCTCCGGGAGGACGGTCAGGTGAAAAACTGTTTTTT.